The 17 T cell receptor beta chains given below trace back to one sample, sequenced in a study of neurological immune-mediated disorders. TCRdb used MiXCR to reprocess the 5' RACE reads, holding one entry per CDR3 protein. The data show approximately 65,000 distinct CDR3 sequences, with about 4% seen just once and just over 2.5% held by the top ten. The specimen sequenced was PBMCs. These receptors were collected from a man aged 45-60 years with multiple sclerosis.

At least ten counts were recorded for this clonotype. V and J are TRBV5-1 and TRBJ1-2, with a possible D match to TRBD1 (6 bases). The V and J ends lost 0 bases and 7 bases respectively, with 16 bases between them. The CDR3 contains 15 residues. Germline CDR1 SGHRS, CDR2 YFSETQ. CDR3 coding DNA: TGCGCCAGCAGCTTGGATGTCAGGGGCGCGGGTGGCTACACCTTC. This encodes CASSLDVRGAGGYTF.

This clonotype was counted many times. V is TRBV3-1 and J is TRBJ2-2, with D tentatively TRBD2 (5 bases). The germline V gene encodes CDR1 LGHDT and CDR2 YNNKEL (reference sequence). The CDR3 loop spans 14 amino acids. The V end lost 0 bases, the J end lost 6 bases, and 8 bases lay between the germline ends. The CDR3 region is CASSQEGGPGELFF. The CDR3 coding sequence is TGTGCCAGCAGCCAAGAGGGCGGGCCCGGGGAGCTGTTTTTT. Combining the CDR3 with reference TRBV3-1 and TRBJ2-2 gives the whole variable domain DTAVSQTPKYLVTQMGNDKSIKCEQNLGHDTMYWYKQDSKKFLKIMFSYNNKELIINETVPNRFSPKSPDKAHLNLHINSLELGDSAVYFCASSQEGGPGELFFGEGSRLTVL.

In this sample, this clonotype turned up many times. The CDR3 protein is CAISDQPRAGAGETQYF. In DNA, the CDR3 is TGTGCCATCAGTGACCAACCCCGGGCCGGTGCGGGAGAGACCCAGTACTTC. V gene TRBV10-3 combines with J gene TRBJ2-5; weak D call: TRBD2 (5 bases). The V end was cut by 3 bases, the J end by 4 bases, with 21 bases between. CDR1 and CDR2 (germline): ENHRY, SYGVKD. The CDR3 is made up of 17 amino acids.

In this sample, this clonotype turned up a few times. The chain employs TRBV21-1 and TRBJ2-3. TRBV21-1 is marked as a pseudogene. The CDR3 runs 15 residues. CDR3 region: CASSKGRDNTDTQYF. CDR3 nucleotide sequence: TGTGCCAGCAGCAAAGGTCGAGATAACACAGATACGCAGTATTTT.

This clonotype was detected ten times or more. This chain connects TRBV20-1 to TRBJ2-1, with 12 bases matching TRBD2. Per the germline V gene, CDR1 is DFQATT and CDR2 is SNEGSKA (reference sequence). The CDR3 is made up of 16 amino acids. The J segment lost 5 bases and the V segment lost 5 bases, leaving 10 bases of the junction unmatched. DNA for the CDR3: TGCAGTGCTGACTCCCTACTAGCGGGGGGAAACAATGAGCAGTTCTTC. Amino acid sequence: CSADSLLAGGNNEQFF.

Ten or more counts support this clonotype. The rearrangement uses TRBV12-3 or TRBV12-4 and TRBJ2-3; perhaps D is TRBD1 or TRBD2 (5 bases each). This CDR3 contains 12 residues. With 3 bases removed from V and 11 bases from J, the gap between germline ends came to 12 bases. Written as DNA, the CDR3 is TGTGCCAGCAGTTTCCGGGACGTGGGGCAGTATTTT. It codes for CASSFRDVGQYF.

This clonotype was detected a few times. The chain links TRBV7-6 to TRBJ2-1; tentative D call: TRBD2 (6 bases). CDR3 length: 15 residues. The V end was cut by 4 bases, the J end by 4 bases, with 14 bases between. From germline, CDR1 is SGHVS and CDR2 FNYEAQ. This CDR3 reads CASSSTPRGYNEQFF. The CDR3 DNA is TGTGCCAGCAGCTCAACTCCCCGGGGGTACAATGAGCAGTTCTTC.

Many counts were recorded for this clonotype. The rearrangement links TRBV9 to TRBJ2-1, with TRBD2 matching over 11 bases. Germline-derived CDR1 and CDR2 are SGDLS and YYNGEE. Germline trimming cut 2 bases from V and 0 bases from J; bases unmatched to any gene: 7. The CDR3 runs 18 residues. CDR3 protein: CASSVSGGATSSYNEQFF. The CDR3, as DNA: TGTGCCAGCAGCGTTAGCGGGGGGGCGACAAGCTCCTACAATGAGCAGTTCTTC.

This clonotype was recorded many times. The V call is TRBV28, the J call TRBJ2-7; the match to TRBD1 covers 8 bases. V lost 5 bases to trimming and J lost 2 bases; unmatched junction nucleotides: 8. This CDR3 is built from 15 residues. The germline CDR1 and CDR2 sequences are MDHEN and SYDVKM. The CDR3 sequence: CASSGHGQGPYEQYV. The DNA of the CDR3 is TGTGCCAGCAGTGGCCACGGACAGGGCCCCTACGAGCAGTACGTC.

This clonotype was seen at least ten times. This chain links TRBV5-5 with TRBJ2-6; D is perhaps TRBD1 (5 bases). CDR3 size: 13 residues. The V end lost 5 bases, the J end lost 4 bases, and 7 bases lay between the germline ends. The V gene's germline CDR1 is SGHKS and CDR2 YYEKEE (reference sequence). This chain's CDR3 is CASRGVGANVLTF. The CDR3, as DNA: TGTGCCAGCAGAGGGGTCGGGGCCAACGTCCTGACTTTC.

This clonotype was observed many times. The chain is built from TRBV9 and TRBJ1-2; possibly TRBD1 for D (5 bases). Trimming pared 2 bases from V and 8 bases from J, leaving 13 bases between. CDR3 size: 13 residues. Per the germline V gene, CDR1 is SGDLS and CDR2 is YYNGEE. The CDR3: CASSVGVRVGYTF. CDR3 sequence (DNA): TGTGCCAGCAGCGTTGGTGTCAGGGTCGGCTACACCTTC.

The sample holds many counts of this clonotype. This sequence joins TRBV4-1 and TRBJ2-3; D gene unclear. CDR3 size: 13 residues. Germline values: CDR1 MGHRA, CDR2 YSYEKL. Trimming left V 1 base short and J 8 bases short, with 10 bases between. This CDR3 is CASSQVAGATQYF. CDR3 coding DNA: TGCGCCAGCAGCCAAGTAGCAGGCGCTACGCAGTATTTT.

In this sample, this clonotype turned up many times. V is TRBV20-1 and J is TRBJ2-3; TRBD2 might be the D (6 bases). The V gene's germline CDR1 is DFQATT and CDR2 SNEGSKA (reference sequence). This CDR3 spans 17 amino acids. Trimming left V 5 bases short and J 4 bases short, with 25 bases between. CDR3 residues: CSAGGSFFSRRPDTQYF. The CDR3 DNA reads TGCAGTGCTGGGGGGAGTTTTTTCTCGCGAAGACCAGATACGCAGTATTTT.

This clonotype appeared many times. This chain uses TRBV20-1 with TRBJ1-1; D unresolved. The CDR3 covers 14 residues. Germline CDR1 is DFQATT and CDR2 is SNEGSKA (reference sequence). V was pared by 3 bases and J by 6 bases, with 17 bases between. CDR3 loop: CSARGMEDRAEAFF. CDR3 coding DNA: TGCAGTGCTAGGGGTATGGAAGACCGGGCTGAAGCTTTCTTT.

This clonotype showed up many times. Here the CDR3 DNA reads TGTGCCAGCGCCGGGACAGCCTACGAGCAGTACGTC. The encoded protein is CASAGTAYEQYV. The J gene is TRBJ2-7, the V gene TRBV28; 7 bases fit TRBD1. The CDR3 runs to 12 residues. V trimming: 8 bases; J trimming: 2 bases; junction bases outside the gene matches: 3. Germline CDR1 reads MDHEN; CDR2 reads SYDVKM.

This clonotype was recorded many times. The chain links TRBV5-1 to TRBJ2-1, with TRBD1 identical over 7 bases. This CDR3 spans 15 amino acids. The junction had 9 bases not matched to a gene; V was cut back by 4 bases and J by 5 bases. CDR1 and CDR2 from the germline V gene are SGHRS and YFSETQ. For the CDR3, the DNA is TGCGCCAGCAGCAATACCGGGACAGTAAACAATGAGCAGTTCTTC. Encoded protein: CASSNTGTVNNEQFF. Variable domain in full (rest from reference TRBV5-1 and TRBJ2-1): KAGVTQTPRYLIKTRGQQVTLSCSPISGHRSVSWYQQTPGQGLQFLFEYFSETQRNKGNFPGRFSGRQFSNSRSEMNVSTLELGDSALYLCASSNTGTVNNEQFFGPGTRLTVL.

This clonotype was seen many times. This chain uses TRBV29-1 with TRBJ1-1; 8 nucleotides align to TRBD1. V lost 6 bases, J lost 8 bases, and 11 bases stayed unmatched. CDR1 and CDR2 (germline): SQVTM, ANQGSEA. The CDR3 contains 13 residues. In nucleotides, the CDR3 is TGCAGCGTGCAGGGGGCCTGGGGGAGGGAAGCTTTCTTT. Amino acids: CSVQGAWGREAFF. Complete variable domain (other parts from reference TRBV29-1 and TRBJ1-1): SAVISQKPSRDICQRGTSLTIQCQVDSQVTMMFWYRQQPGQSLTLIATANQGSEATYESGFVIDKFPISRPNLTFSTLTVSNMSPEDSSIYLCSVQGAWGREAFFGQGTRLTVV.